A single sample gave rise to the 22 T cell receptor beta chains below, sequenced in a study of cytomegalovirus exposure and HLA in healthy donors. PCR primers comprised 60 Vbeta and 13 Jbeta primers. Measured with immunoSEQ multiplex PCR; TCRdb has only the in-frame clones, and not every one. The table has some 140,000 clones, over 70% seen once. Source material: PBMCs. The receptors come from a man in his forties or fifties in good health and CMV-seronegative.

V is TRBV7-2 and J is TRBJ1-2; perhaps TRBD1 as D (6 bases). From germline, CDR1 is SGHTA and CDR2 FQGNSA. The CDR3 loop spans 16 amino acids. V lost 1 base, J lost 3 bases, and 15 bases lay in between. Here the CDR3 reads CASSLGGQGSDYGYTF. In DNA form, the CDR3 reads TGTGCCAGCAGCTTAGGGGGGCAGGGGTCCGACTATGGCTACACCTTC.

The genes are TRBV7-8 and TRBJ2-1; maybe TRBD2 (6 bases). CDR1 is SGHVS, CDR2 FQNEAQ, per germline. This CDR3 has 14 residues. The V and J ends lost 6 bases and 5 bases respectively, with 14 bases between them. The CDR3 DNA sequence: TGTGCCAGCAGTAACCCGGGACTTCACAATGAGCAGTTCTTC. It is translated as CASSNPGLHNEQFF. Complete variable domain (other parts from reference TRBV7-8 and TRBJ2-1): GAGVSQSPRYKVAKRGQDVALRCDPISGHVSLFWYQQALGQGPEFLTYFQNEAQLDKSGLPSDRFFAERPEGSVSTLKIQRTQQEDSAVYLCASSNPGLHNEQFFGPGTRLTVL.

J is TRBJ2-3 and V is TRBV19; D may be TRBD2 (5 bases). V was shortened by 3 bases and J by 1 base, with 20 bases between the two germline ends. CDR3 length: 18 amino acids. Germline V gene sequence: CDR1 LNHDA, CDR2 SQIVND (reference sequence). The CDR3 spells CASSIPAGAAGRTDTQYF. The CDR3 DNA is TGTGCCAGTAGTATCCCCGCCGGTGCGGCGGGCCGCACAGATACGCAGTATTTT.

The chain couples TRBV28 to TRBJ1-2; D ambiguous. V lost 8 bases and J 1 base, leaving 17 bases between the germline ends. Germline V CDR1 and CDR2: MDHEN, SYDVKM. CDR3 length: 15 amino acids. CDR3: CASWALRKFNYGYTF. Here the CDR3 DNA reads TGTGCCAGCTGGGCTCTCAGAAAATTTAACTATGGCTACACCTTC.

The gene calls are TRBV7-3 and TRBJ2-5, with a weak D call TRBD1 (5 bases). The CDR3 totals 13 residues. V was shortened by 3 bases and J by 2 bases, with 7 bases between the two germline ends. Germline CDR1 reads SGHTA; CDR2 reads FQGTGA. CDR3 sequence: CASSFDRQETQYF. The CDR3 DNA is TGTGCCAGCAGCTTTGACAGACAAGAGACCCAGTACTTC. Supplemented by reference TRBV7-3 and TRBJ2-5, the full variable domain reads GAGVSQTPSNKVTEKGKYVELRCDPISGHTALYWYRQSLGQGPEFLIYFQGTGAADDSGLPNDRFFAVRPEGSVSTLKIQRTERGDSAVYLCASSFDRQETQYFGPGTRLLVL.

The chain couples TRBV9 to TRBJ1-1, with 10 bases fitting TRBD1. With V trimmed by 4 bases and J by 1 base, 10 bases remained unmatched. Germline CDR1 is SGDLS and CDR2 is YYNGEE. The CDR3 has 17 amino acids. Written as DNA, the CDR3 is TGTGCCAGCAGCCCAAGCGGGACAGGGGTTGGGAACACTGAAGCTTTCTTT. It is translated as CASSPSGTGVGNTEAFF. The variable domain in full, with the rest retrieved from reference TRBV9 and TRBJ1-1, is DSGVTQTPKHLITATGQRVTLRCSPRSGDLSVYWYQQSLDQGLQFLIQYYNGEERAKGNILERFSAQQFPDLHSELNLSSLELGDSALYFCASSPSGTGVGNTEAFFGQGTRLTVV.

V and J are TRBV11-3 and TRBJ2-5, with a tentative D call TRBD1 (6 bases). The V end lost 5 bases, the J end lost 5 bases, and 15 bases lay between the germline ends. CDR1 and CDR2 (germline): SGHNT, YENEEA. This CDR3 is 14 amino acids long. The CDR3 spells CASSQMQGTETQYF. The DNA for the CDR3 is TGTGCCAGCAGCCAAATGCAGGGGACGGAGACCCAGTACTTC.

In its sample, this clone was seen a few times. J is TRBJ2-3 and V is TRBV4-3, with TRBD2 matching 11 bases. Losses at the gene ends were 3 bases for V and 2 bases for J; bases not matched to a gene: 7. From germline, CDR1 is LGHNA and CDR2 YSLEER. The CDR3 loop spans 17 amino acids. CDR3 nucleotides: TGCGCCAGCAGCCAGCAACCGGGACTAGCGGCCACAGATACGCAGTATTTT. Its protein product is CASSQQPGLAATDTQYF.

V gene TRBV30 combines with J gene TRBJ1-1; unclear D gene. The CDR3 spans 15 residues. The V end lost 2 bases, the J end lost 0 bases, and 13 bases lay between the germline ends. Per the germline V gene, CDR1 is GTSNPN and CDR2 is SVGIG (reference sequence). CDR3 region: CAWSPLSVMNTEAFF. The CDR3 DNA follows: TGTGCCTGGAGTCCCCTTTCCGTTATGAACACTGAAGCTTTCTTT.

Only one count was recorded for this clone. The CDR3 nucleotides read TGCGCCAGCAGCTTGAGCGGAGAAGGGTCCGGCACTGAAGCTTTCTTT. Its translation: CASSLSGEGSGTEAFF. This rearrangement joins TRBV5-1 to TRBJ1-1; D gene unclear. The CDR3 contains 16 residues. Trimming removed 1 base at V and 4 bases at J, with 17 bases between. Germline V gene sequence: CDR1 SGHRS, CDR2 YFSETQ. The full variable domain, with the rest looked up from reference TRBV5-1 and TRBJ1-1, is KAGVTQTPRYLIKTRGQQVTLSCSPISGHRSVSWYQQTPGQGLQFLFEYFSETQRNKGNFPGRFSGRQFSNSRSEMNVSTLELGDSALYLCASSLSGEGSGTEAFFGQGTRLTVV.

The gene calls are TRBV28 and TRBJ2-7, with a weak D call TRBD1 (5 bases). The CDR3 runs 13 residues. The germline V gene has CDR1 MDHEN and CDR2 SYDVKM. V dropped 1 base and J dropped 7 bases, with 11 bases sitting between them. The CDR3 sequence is CASSLLWGGEQYF. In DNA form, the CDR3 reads TGTGCCAGCAGTTTATTGTGGGGCGGTGAGCAGTACTTC.

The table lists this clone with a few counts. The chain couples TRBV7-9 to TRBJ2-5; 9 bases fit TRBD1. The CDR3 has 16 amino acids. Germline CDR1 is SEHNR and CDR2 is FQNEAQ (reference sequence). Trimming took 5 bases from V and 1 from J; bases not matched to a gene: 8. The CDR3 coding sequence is TGTGCCAGCAGCCCGAGACAGGGGGGGAGCCAAGAGACCCAGTACTTC. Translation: CASSPRQGGSQETQYF.

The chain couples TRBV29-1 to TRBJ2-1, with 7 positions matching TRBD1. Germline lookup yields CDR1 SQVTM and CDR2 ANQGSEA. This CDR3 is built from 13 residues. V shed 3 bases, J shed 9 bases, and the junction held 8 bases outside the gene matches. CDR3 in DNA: TGCAGCGTTGACCGAGACAGGGCCGGTGAGCAGTTCTTC. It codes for CSVDRDRAGEQFF.

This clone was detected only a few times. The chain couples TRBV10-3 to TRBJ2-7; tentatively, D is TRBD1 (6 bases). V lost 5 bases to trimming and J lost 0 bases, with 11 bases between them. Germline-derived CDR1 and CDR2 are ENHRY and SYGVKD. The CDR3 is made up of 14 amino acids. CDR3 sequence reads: CAISTQGNSYEQYF. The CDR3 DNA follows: TGTGCCATCAGTACACAGGGTAACTCCTACGAGCAGTACTTC.

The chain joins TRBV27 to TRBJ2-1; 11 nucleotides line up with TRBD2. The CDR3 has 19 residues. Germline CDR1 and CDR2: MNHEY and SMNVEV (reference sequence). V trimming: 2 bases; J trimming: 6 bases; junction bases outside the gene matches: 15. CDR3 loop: CASSLRTSGRPVRGNEQFF. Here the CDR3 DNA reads TGTGCCAGCAGTTTACGAACTAGCGGGAGACCCGTCCGGGGCAATGAGCAGTTCTTC.

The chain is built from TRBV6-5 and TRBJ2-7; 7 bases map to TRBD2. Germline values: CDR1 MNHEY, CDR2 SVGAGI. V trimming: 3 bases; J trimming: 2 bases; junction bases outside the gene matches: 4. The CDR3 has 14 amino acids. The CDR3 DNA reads TGTGCCAGCAGTTATCGGGACTACCCCTACGAGCAGTACTTC. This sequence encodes CASSYRDYPYEQYF.

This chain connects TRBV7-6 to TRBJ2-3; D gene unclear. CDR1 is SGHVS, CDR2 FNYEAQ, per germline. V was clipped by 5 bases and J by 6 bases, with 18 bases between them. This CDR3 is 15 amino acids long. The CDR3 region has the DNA TGTGCCAGCAGCACCTTTACCGGGTCAATGGATACGCAGTATTTT. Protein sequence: CASSTFTGSMDTQYF. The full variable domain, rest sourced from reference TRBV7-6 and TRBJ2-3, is GAGVSQSPRYKVTKRGQDVALRCDPISGHVSLYWYRQALGQGPEFLTYFNYEAQQDKSGLPNDRFSAERPEGSISTLTIQRTEQRDSAMYRCASSTFTGSMDTQYFGPGTRLTVL.

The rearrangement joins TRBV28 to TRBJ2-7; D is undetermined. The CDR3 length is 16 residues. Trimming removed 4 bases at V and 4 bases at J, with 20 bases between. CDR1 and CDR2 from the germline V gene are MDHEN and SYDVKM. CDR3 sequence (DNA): TGTGCCAGCAGTTCCCCGGGTGCCCCTCCTGAGTACGAGCAGTACTTC. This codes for CASSSPGAPPEYEQYF.

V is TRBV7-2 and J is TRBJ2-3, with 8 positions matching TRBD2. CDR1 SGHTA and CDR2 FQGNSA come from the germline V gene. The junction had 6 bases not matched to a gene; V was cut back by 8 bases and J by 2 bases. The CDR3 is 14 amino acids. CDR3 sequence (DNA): TGTGCCAGCCGCCCGGGGGGGCCCACAGATACGCAGTATTTT. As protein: CASRPGGPTDTQYF.

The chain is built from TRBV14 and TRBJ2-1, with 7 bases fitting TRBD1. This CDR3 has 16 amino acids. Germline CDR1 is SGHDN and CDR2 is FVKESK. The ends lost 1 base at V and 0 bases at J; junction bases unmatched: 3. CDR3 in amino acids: CASSQGGGPSYNEQFF. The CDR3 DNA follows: TGTGCCAGCAGCCAAGGAGGGGGCCCCTCCTACAATGAGCAGTTCTTC.

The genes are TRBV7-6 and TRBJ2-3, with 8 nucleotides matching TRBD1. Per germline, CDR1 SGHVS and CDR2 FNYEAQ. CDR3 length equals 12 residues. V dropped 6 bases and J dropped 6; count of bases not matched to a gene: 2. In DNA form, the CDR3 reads TGTGCCAGCAGGGGGGACAGGGATACGCAGTATTTT. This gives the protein CASRGDRDTQYF.

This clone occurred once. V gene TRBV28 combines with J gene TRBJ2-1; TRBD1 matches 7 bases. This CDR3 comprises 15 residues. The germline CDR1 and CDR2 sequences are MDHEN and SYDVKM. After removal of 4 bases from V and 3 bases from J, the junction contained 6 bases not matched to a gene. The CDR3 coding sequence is TGTGCCAGCAGTTCTCGGGACAGCCTCTACAATGAGCAGTTCTTC. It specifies CASSSRDSLYNEQFF.